The 3 T cell receptor beta chains presented below share a single source sample, sequenced in a study of blood T cell repertoires in COVID-19. TCRdb keeps only in-frame clones here, not all; method: immunoSEQ multiplex PCR. The repertoire holds around 190,000 clones, with roughly 84% as singletons. The sample comprised peripheral blood. The receptors were sampled from a human donor in a cohort sampled during active COVID-19.

This clone appeared a single time. The V call is TRBV18, the J call TRBJ1-4; D perhaps matches TRBD1 (6 bases). The CDR3 has 17 amino acids. Trimming took off 3 bases at V and 0 bases at J, with 14 bases between the two ends. CDR1 is KGHSH and CDR2 is LQKENI in the germline V gene. Here the CDR3 DNA reads TGTGCCAGCTCACCGGGGGCCCCCGGGGCAACTAATGAAAAACTGTTTTTT. The encoded protein is CASSPGAPGATNEKLFF. The full variable domain, its missing parts supplied by reference TRBV18 and TRBJ1-4, is NAGVMQNPRHLVRRRGQEARLRCSPMKGHSHVYWYRQLPEEGLKFMVYLQKENIIDESGMPKERFSAEFPKEGPSILRIQQVVRGDSAAYFCASSPGAPGATNEKLFFGSGTQLSVL.

The genes are TRBV19 and TRBJ1-1, with 7 bases that match TRBD1. CDR3 length: 17 residues. The junction had 10 bases not matched to a gene; V was cut back by 1 base and J by 2 bases. Looked up from germline, CDR1 is LNHDA and CDR2 is SQIVND (reference sequence). CDR3 in amino acids: CASSIAVSGTVNTEAFF. In nucleotides, the CDR3 is TGTGCCAGTAGTATAGCGGTATCCGGGACAGTTAACACTGAAGCTTTCTTT.

The rearrangement uses TRBV29-1 and TRBJ1-1, with D perhaps matching TRBD1 (5 bases). Germline V CDR1 and CDR2: SQVTM, ANQGSEA. CDR3 size: 12 residues. CDR3 protein: CVVRRGDTEAFF. The CDR3, as DNA: TGCGTCGTAAGGCGGGGGGACACTGAAGCTTTCTTT.